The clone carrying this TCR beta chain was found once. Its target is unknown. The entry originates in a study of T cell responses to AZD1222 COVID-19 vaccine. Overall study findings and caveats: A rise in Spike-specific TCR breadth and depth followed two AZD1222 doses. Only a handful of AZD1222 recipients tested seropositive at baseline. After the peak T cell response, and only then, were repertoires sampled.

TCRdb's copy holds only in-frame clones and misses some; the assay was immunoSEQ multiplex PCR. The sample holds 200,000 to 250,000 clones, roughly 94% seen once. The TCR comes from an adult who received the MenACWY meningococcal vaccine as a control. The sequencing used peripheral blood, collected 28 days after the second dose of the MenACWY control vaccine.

CDR3 residues: CASSQDESGVIPYEQYF. The CDR3 DNA is TGCGCCAGCAGCCAAGACGAGAGCGGGGTCATACCCTACGAGCAGTACTTC. The chain couples TRBV4-1 to TRBJ2-7; 7 nucleotides align to TRBD2. Germline V gene lookup returns CDR1 MGHRA and CDR2 YSYEKL. V was clipped by 0 bases and J by 2 bases; unmatched bases: 10. This CDR3 contains 17 residues.